The 9 T cell receptor beta chains below were found in one sample sequenced in a study of blood T cells in healthy people across ages. Then a second PCR, running roughly 6 to 11 cycles, was carried out with a sample-barcoded 5' primer and a J-beta primer mix. TCRdb used MiXCR to reprocess the 5' RACE reads, holding one entry per CDR3 protein. The sample lists more than 900,000 distinct CDR3 sequences; 25% to 35% were seen once. The same sample was also studied in work on T cells of mothers and their children.

The sequencing sample was made of blood. The source of these receptors is a woman between 40 and 55 years old in good health.

This clonotype was counted a few times. The chain recombines TRBV20-1 with TRBJ2-7, with 9 bases identical to TRBD1. This CDR3 comprises 16 residues. The germline V gene encodes CDR1 DFQATT and CDR2 SNEGSKA (reference sequence). J gave up 2 bases and V 6 bases, and 14 bases lay outside the gene matches. CDR3 sequence reads: CSADHSGTGFPYEQYF. The DNA for the CDR3 is TGCAGTGCCGATCATTCCGGGACAGGGTTCCCCTACGAGCAGTACTTC.

This clonotype was detected many times. The chain employs TRBV5-1 and TRBJ2-3; possibly TRBD2 for D (6 bases). The CDR3 runs to 14 residues. Trimming cost V 4 bases and J 5 bases, with 14 bases left between them. From germline, CDR1 is SGHRS and CDR2 YFSETQ. The CDR3 nucleotides read TGCGCCAGCAGCCCCCGGGTTAGCGGAGATACGCAGTATTTT. Amino acids: CASSPRVSGDTQYF.

In the case of this clonotype: This may stem from a read error, because a much larger clone lies one nucleotide away. The chain couples TRBV20-1 to TRBJ1-2, with D maybe TRBD1 (6 bases). With 6 bases removed from V and 4 bases from J, the gap between germline ends came to 15 bases. Germline V gene sequence: CDR1 DFQATT, CDR2 SNEGSKA (reference sequence). The CDR3 is made up of 13 amino acids. CDR3 coding DNA: TGCAGTGCAAGGGTCAGGGGATTCTATGGCTACACCTTC. It encodes CSARVRGFYGYTF.

This chain links TRBV9 with TRBJ2-1; no clear D gene. With the DNA end fitting TRBJ2-7 better, the J assignment may be wrong. The CDR3 is 14 amino acids. The germline V gene encodes CDR1 SGDLS and CDR2 YYNGEE. The DNA for the CDR3 is TGTGCCAGCAGCGTAGGTACACTTTACAATGAGCAGTACTTC. Protein product: CASSVGTLYNEQYF.

This clonotype was picked up many times. The chain joins TRBV28 to TRBJ2-6; perhaps TRBD1 as D (5 bases). In germline, CDR1 is MDHEN, CDR2 SYDVKM. V lost 4 bases to trimming and J lost 0 bases, with 10 bases between them. The CDR3 has 16 amino acids. CDR3: CASSSGDSSGANVLTF. CDR3 DNA sequence: TGTGCCAGCAGTTCCGGAGACAGCTCTGGGGCCAACGTCCTGACTTTC.

As to this clonotype: One end of the junction varies from germline; a read error may be responsible. This chain joins TRBV6-9 and TRBJ1-1, with D tentatively TRBD1 (5 bases). Germline-derived CDR1 and CDR2 are MNHGY and SVAAGI. The CDR3 is made up of 19 amino acids. CDR3 sequence (DNA): TGTGCCTGCAGTTACAAATACACCAGACAGAGTTATGTAGAGCATGAAGCTTTCTTT. It specifies CACSYKYTRQSYVEHEAFF.

V gene TRBV20-1 combines with J gene TRBJ2-5; D uncertain. Looked up from germline, CDR1 is DFQATT and CDR2 is SNEGSKA (reference sequence). The CDR3 runs to 14 residues. V lost 2 bases to trimming and J lost 3 bases, with 13 bases between them. The CDR3 DNA reads TGCAGTGCTAGACATCGGCCACTTAAAGAGACCCAGTACTTC. It yields the protein CSARHRPLKETQYF.

In its sample, this clonotype was seen many times. The rearrangement links TRBV7-2 to TRBJ1-2, with 10 bases that match TRBD1. Looked up from germline, CDR1 is SGHTA and CDR2 is FQGNSA. J gave up 4 bases and V 5 bases, and 1 base lay outside the gene matches. CDR3 length equals 13 residues. The CDR3 DNA reads TGTGCCAGCAGCCGGGACAGGGGCTATGGCTACACCTTC. Encoded protein: CASSRDRGYGYTF.

The chain carries TRBV2 and TRBJ2-3; D possibly uses TRBD1 or TRBD2 (5 bases each). The germline V and J ends were trimmed by 6 bases and 2 bases, with 15 bases remaining between them. Germline V CDR1 and CDR2: SNHLY, FYNNEI. The CDR3 runs to 15 residues. CDR3 in amino acids: CASSPPRGHTDTQYF. The DNA of the CDR3 is TGTGCCAGCAGCCCCCCCCGGGGCCACACAGATACGCAGTATTTT.